This record covers a single T cell receptor (beta chain). Indicated treatment: preoperative locoregional IRX-2 cytokine immunotherapy. Samples came from a phase Ib trial of preoperative locoregional IRX-2 cytokine immunotherapy. The sample is drawn from a study of preoperative IRX-2 immunotherapy in early breast cancer. TCRdb keeps only in-frame clones here, not all; method: immunoSEQ multiplex PCR. The table lists approximately 98,000 clones, 86% of them singletons. The clonotype was recovered from a human donor with breast cancer. This specimen consisted of tumor tissue, obtained after IRX-2 immunotherapy.

The CDR3 spells CASSLAPGGADYGYTF. The CDR3 nucleotides read TGCGCCAGCAGCTTGGCCCCTGGGGGCGCAGACTATGGCTACACCTTC. The J gene is TRBJ1-2, the V gene TRBV5-1, with a weak D call TRBD1 (6 bases). Germline V gene data show CDR1 as SGHRS and CDR2 as YFSETQ. This CDR3 has 16 amino acids. With 0 bases removed from V and 3 bases from J, the gap between germline ends came to 15 bases. The entire variable domain, with the rest obtained from reference TRBV5-1 and TRBJ1-2, is as follows: KAGVTQTPRYLIKTRGQQVTLSCSPISGHRSVSWYQQTPGQGLQFLFEYFSETQRNKGNFPGRFSGRQFSNSRSEMNVSTLELGDSALYLCASSLAPGGADYGYTFGSGTRLTVV.